A single sample gave rise to the 19 T cell receptor beta chains below, sequenced in a study of shared clonotypes between healthy human individuals. Only CD45RO-negative cells positively selected for CCR7 counted as naive CD8 cells, so terminally differentiated effector memory CD45RA+ cells were excluded. The protocol was immunoSEQ multiplex PCR, while the TCRdb copy is restricted to in-frame clones and leaves out a portion. The data show more than 2 million clones, about 95% seen once. The sequenced material came from naive CD8+ T cells sorted from blood. All receptors come from a man in his late teens or twenties in good health.

V gene TRBV10-3 combines with J gene TRBJ2-1, with 8 bases fitting TRBD2. From germline, CDR1 is ENHRY and CDR2 SYGVKD. V lost 5 bases and J lost 4; bases outside the gene matches: 4. This CDR3 contains 14 residues. CDR3: CAISSGLDYNEQFF. CDR3 sequence (DNA): TGTGCCATCAGTTCGGGACTAGATTACAATGAGCAGTTCTTC.

This rearrangement joins TRBV4-1 to TRBJ2-7, with TRBD1 as a possible D gene (6 bases). Trimming left V 11 bases short and J 3 bases short, with 20 bases between. This CDR3 contains 14 residues. Looked up from germline, CDR1 is MGHRA and CDR2 is YSYEKL. Here the CDR3 reads CAYSPGTQIYEQYF. The CDR3 nucleotides are TGCGCCTACTCGCCGGGGACACAAATCTACGAGCAGTACTTC.

J is TRBJ2-7 and V is TRBV6-9; the match to TRBD2 covers 12 bases. Trimming removed 3 bases from V and 1 base from J; junction bases left unmatched: 13. Per germline, CDR1 MNHGY and CDR2 SVAAGI. The length of the CDR3 is 19 residues. Here the CDR3 reads CASSYYFLAGGPRSYEQYF. The CDR3, as DNA: TGTGCCAGCAGTTACTACTTCCTAGCGGGAGGGCCGCGGTCCTACGAGCAGTACTTC.

The V and J genes are TRBV7-3 and TRBJ2-1, with D uncertain. CDR1 SGHTA and CDR2 FQGTGA come from the germline V gene. V dropped 3 bases and J dropped 6 bases, with 12 bases sitting between them. This CDR3 is built from 14 residues. The CDR3 loop is CASSFSGYGNEQFF. In nucleotides, the CDR3 is TGTGCCAGCAGCTTCTCGGGCTATGGCAATGAGCAGTTCTTC.

The gene calls are TRBV10-2 and TRBJ1-2; 8 nucleotides align to TRBD1. Trimming at V came to 0 bases and at J to 8 bases, leaving 8 bases not matched to a gene. Per the germline V gene, CDR1 is WSHSY and CDR2 is SAAADI. CDR3 length: 15 amino acids. The CDR3 nucleotides read TGCGCCAGCAGTGAGTCCCCGGACAGGGTTGAGGGCTACACCTTC. Residues: CASSESPDRVEGYTF.

The chain joins TRBV30 to TRBJ1-3; 7 bases are shared with TRBD1. The V segment lost 1 base and the J segment 1 base; nucleotides outside the gene matches: 7. The CDR3 runs 16 residues. Germline lookup yields CDR1 GTSNPN and CDR2 SVGIG (reference sequence). Written as DNA, the CDR3 is TGTGCCTGGAGTGGATACAGGGGTAGGTCTGGAAACACCATATATTTT. Amino acids: CAWSGYRGRSGNTIYF.

This rearrangement joins TRBV5-1 to TRBJ2-7, with TRBD1 identical over 9 bases. Trimming cost V 4 bases and J 4 bases; bases outside gene matches: 9. From germline, CDR1 is SGHRS and CDR2 YFSETQ. CDR3 length: 15 residues. Here the CDR3 DNA reads TGCGCCAGCAGCATGTCCGGGACAGGGATGTACGAGCAGTACTTC. Amino acid sequence: CASSMSGTGMYEQYF. The whole variable domain, remainder taken from reference TRBV5-1 and TRBJ2-7, is KAGVTQTPRYLIKTRGQQVTLSCSPISGHRSVSWYQQTPGQGLQFLFEYFSETQRNKGNFPGRFSGRQFSNSRSEMNVSTLELGDSALYLCASSMSGTGMYEQYFGPGTRLTVT.

Details on this clone: The sample contains more than one DNA sequence encoding this CDR3. The J gene is TRBJ2-1, the V gene TRBV27; D may be TRBD2 (5 bases). Germline CDR1 reads MNHEY; CDR2 reads SMNVEV (reference sequence). This CDR3 spans 14 amino acids. Trimming took 2 bases from V and 2 from J, leaving 7 bases between them. The CDR3 spells CASSLGLAYNEQFF. The CDR3 DNA sequence: TGTGCCAGCAGTTTAGGACTCGCCTACAATGAGCAGTTCTTC.

The chain uses TRBV29-1 and TRBJ2-7, with a possible D match to TRBD2 (5 bases). CDR1 is SQVTM and CDR2 is ANQGSEA in the germline V gene. V was clipped by 5 bases and J by 1 base, with 12 bases between them. This CDR3 is 13 amino acids long. The CDR3 nucleotides read TGCAGCGTTCAAGGTCCGGGATCCTACGAGCAGTACTTC. Its translation is CSVQGPGSYEQYF.

The chain links TRBV27 to TRBJ2-1; D gene uncertain. V lost 3 bases and J 6 bases, leaving 12 bases between the germline ends. The CDR3 runs to 14 residues. Germline V lookup: CDR1 MNHEY, CDR2 SMNVEV (reference sequence). CDR3 in amino acids: CASSFSHGGNEQFF. The CDR3 DNA reads TGTGCCAGCAGTTTCTCACACGGCGGCAATGAGCAGTTCTTC.

V is TRBV6-1 and J is TRBJ2-1; D may be TRBD2 (5 bases). From germline, CDR1 is MNHNS and CDR2 SASEGT. Trimming took 7 bases from V and 9 from J, leaving 22 bases between them. This CDR3 contains 15 residues. CDR3 in amino acids: CASTEELGPYGEQFF. The CDR3 nucleotides are TGTGCCAGCACCGAAGAACTAGGGCCTTACGGTGAGCAGTTCTTC.

Comments on this clone: Other DNA sequences in the same sample also yield this CDR3. DNA for the CDR3: TGTGCCAGCAGCTTAGCTTTTGGGCAGGGATTCTACGAGCAGTACTTC. Its protein is CASSLAFGQGFYEQYF. The chain couples TRBV7-2 to TRBJ2-7; weak D call: TRBD1 (5 bases). There are 16 residues in the CDR3. Trimming cost V 0 bases and J 3 bases, with 15 bases left between them. Germline V CDR1 and CDR2: SGHTA, FQGNSA.

This chain joins TRBV29-1 and TRBJ1-2, with D maybe TRBD1 (5 bases). Between the trimmed V and J ends, which lost 7 bases and 5 bases, there was a span of 26 bases. The CDR3 totals 16 residues. CDR1 and CDR2 from the germline V gene are SQVTM and ANQGSEA. CDR3 protein: CSATTSDGHLGYGYTF. Here the CDR3 DNA reads TGCAGCGCAACCACCTCGGACGGACACCTTGGTTATGGCTACACCTTC.

The genes are TRBV2 and TRBJ1-2; D may be TRBD1 (6 bases). The CDR3 is made up of 15 amino acids. Trimming shortened V by 3 bases and J by 4 bases, and 15 bases separated the two germline ends. The V gene's germline CDR1 is SNHLY and CDR2 FYNNEI. The CDR3 loop reads CASSDIGGDTYGYTF. The CDR3 coding sequence is TGTGCCAGCAGTGATATAGGGGGAGACACCTATGGCTACACCTTC.

This clone was seen only a few times. Other DNA sequences within the sample encode an identical CDR3. The J gene is TRBJ2-7, the V gene TRBV19; weak D call: TRBD2 (6 bases). V was clipped by 5 bases and J by 4 bases, with 9 bases between them. There are 12 residues in the CDR3. CDR1 and CDR2 (germline): LNHDA, SQIVND (reference sequence). CDR3 loop: CASSPEGYEQYF. The CDR3 DNA sequence: TGTGCCAGTAGTCCGGAGGGATACGAGCAGTACTTC.

The rearrangement joins TRBV7-9 to TRBJ2-1; 12 bases agree with TRBD2. Unmatched junction bases numbered 6, after V lost 4 bases and J lost 8 bases. The CDR3 length is 15 residues. CDR1 and CDR2 (germline): SEHNR, FQNEAQ (reference sequence). CDR3 residues: CASSSTSGGVDEQFF. DNA for the CDR3: TGTGCCAGCAGCTCGACTAGCGGGGGAGTGGATGAGCAGTTCTTC. Full variable domain (missing parts from reference TRBV7-9 and TRBJ2-1): DTGVSQNPRHKITKRGQNVTFRCDPISEHNRLYWYRQTLGQGPEFLTYFQNEAQLEKSRLLSDRFSAERPKGSFSTLEIQRTEQGDSAMYLCASSSTSGGVDEQFFGPGTRLTVL.

This clone was picked up a small number of times. This chain links TRBV19 with TRBJ1-1; a possible D gene is TRBD1 (5 bases). CDR1 is LNHDA and CDR2 is SQIVND in the germline V gene (reference sequence). Trimming shortened V by 10 bases and J by 2 bases, and 20 bases separated the two germline ends. The CDR3 sequence is 15 residues long. CDR3: CANPRGDGRNTEAFF. As DNA, the CDR3 is TGTGCCAATCCACGGGGGGACGGGAGAAACACTGAAGCTTTCTTT.

This clone was seen a single time. This chain joins TRBV5-1 and TRBJ2-1; D ambiguous. The CDR3 extends over 11 amino acids. Germline loops: CDR1 SGHRS, CDR2 YFSETQ. Trimming shortened V by 1 base and J by 5 bases, and 1 base separated the two germline ends. The CDR3 nucleotides read TGCGCCAGCAGCTTGCACAATGAGCAGTTCTTC. Amino acid sequence: CASSLHNEQFF.

V gene TRBV19 combines with J gene TRBJ2-7; 8 nucleotides agree with TRBD1. V gave up 10 bases and J gave up 4 bases; unmatched junction bases: 9. The CDR3 runs 13 residues. Looked up from germline, CDR1 is LNHDA and CDR2 is SQIVND (reference sequence). In DNA form, the CDR3 reads TGTGCCACCTACGGGACAGGCGAGTACGAGCAGTACTTC. Translation gives CATYGTGEYEQYF.